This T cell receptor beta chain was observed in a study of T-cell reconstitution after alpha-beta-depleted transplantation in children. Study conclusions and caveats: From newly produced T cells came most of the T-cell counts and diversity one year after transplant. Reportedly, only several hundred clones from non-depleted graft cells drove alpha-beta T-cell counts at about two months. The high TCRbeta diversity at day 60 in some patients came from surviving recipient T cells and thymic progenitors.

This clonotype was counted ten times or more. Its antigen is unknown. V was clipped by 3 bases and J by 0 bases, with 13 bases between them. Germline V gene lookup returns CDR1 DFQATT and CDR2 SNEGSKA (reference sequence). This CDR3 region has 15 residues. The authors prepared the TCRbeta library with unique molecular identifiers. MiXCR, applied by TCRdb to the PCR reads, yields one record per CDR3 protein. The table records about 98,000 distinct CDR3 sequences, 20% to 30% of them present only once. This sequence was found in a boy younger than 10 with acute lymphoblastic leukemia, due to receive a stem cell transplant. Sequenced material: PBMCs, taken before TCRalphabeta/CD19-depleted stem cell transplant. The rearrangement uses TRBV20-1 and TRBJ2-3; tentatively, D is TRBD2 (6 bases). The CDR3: CSASSSGGSTDTQYF. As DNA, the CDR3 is TGCAGTGCTAGTTCCAGCGGAGGGAGCACAGATACGCAGTATTTT.